This TCR beta chain was observed in a study of human T cells and chemical hapten exposure. Study-wide context: Sensitizing treatment utilized 2% DPC over an approximately 2 cm by approximately 2 cm portion of upper inner arm skin. Whole-study results and caveats: Significantly more large CDR3 similarity clusters arose among expanded TCRs than among controls. After DPC sensitization, TCRs above 1 in 1000 frequency showed no change.

Indicated time point: pre-sensitization, week 0. As for treatment: therapeutic diphenylcyclopropenone sensitization with weekly scalp DPC. Blood draws came before every patch-test application. MiXCR, run by TCRdb on the RACE reads, gives a single entry per CDR3 protein. This repertoire shows about 87,000 distinct CDR3 sequences, roughly 8.8% found once; its top ten account for 3.6%. With regard to this clonotype: Antigen unknown. A much larger clone is a single base away; this may be a read error.

The sequencing used whole blood, collected in connection with sensitization to the hapten diphenylcyclopropenone (DPC). This sequence was found in a woman aged 40 to 55 with alopecia areata. Some clones in this sample may be carry-over from other donors' samples.

The CDR3 region has the DNA TGTGCCAGCAGCCTTCGACAGATTACTAACTATGGCTACACCTTC. This encodes CASSLRQITNYGYTF. The chain joins TRBV7-2 to TRBJ1-2; a possible D gene is TRBD1 (5 bases). The length of the CDR3 is 15 residues. Per the germline V gene, CDR1 is SGHTA and CDR2 is FQGNSA. The V end was cut by 5 bases, the J end by 0 bases, with 13 bases between.